This TCR beta chain was retrieved from a study of blood T cell repertoires in COVID-19 (dated by TCRdb to the early 2020s). Looking at the study overall: The collaborator samples originated in the United States, Italy and Spain and spanned the acute and convalescent phases of COVID-19. The prospective study material was composed of cDNA or gDNA derived from T cells, B-cell-depleted T cells, or PBMCs. The dataset comprised deeply sampled blood TCRbeta repertoires from subjects exposed to, actively infected with, or recovered from COVID-19. The repertoires were released in a freely available public database meant as a resource for research on the immune response to SARS-CoV-2. Samples came from the ongoing ImmuneRACE study (first 160 participants) plus 1,254 subjects from 6 global collaborators. The sample metadata nearly always contained a de-identified subject ID, COVID-19 status, age in years and sex. Where HLA class I and class II types were available, the types were taken from metadata supplied by the sample provider, not from assay-based typing. What the work shows at the level of the full study, not this receptor alone: The quantity of clinical and demographic metadata differed by source and by participant and was supplied without curation.

The immunoSEQ Assay, a bias-controlled multiplex PCR, was used to amplify TCRbeta CDR3 regions from genomic DNA. The authors' pipeline ran thus. Nucleated cell counts per sample were estimated from amplification of reference gene primers within the assay. To quantify the absolute abundance of each unique TCRbeta CDR3 rearrangement, sequence reads were collapsed and filtered. Productive Simpson clonality was computed per sample as the square root of Simpson's diversity index over productive rearrangements. This is the immuneACCESS table as TCRdb keeps it, with only in-frame sequences that have V and J called. A part of the clones is gone; compared with another copy, unresolved V genes explain less than half, and the rest is unexplained. V and J calls and clone size are given by that table; D and trimming were obtained from the DNA. The sample has roughly 160,000 clones on record, approximately 88% of them singletons. The top ten hold 3% to 4% of the sample.

From the germline V gene (reference sequence), CDR1 is LGHDT and CDR2 is YNNKEL. V sheds 4 bases and J sheds 9 bases, leaving 20 bases between their ends. Measured from the cysteine to the phenylalanine, the CDR3 is 15 residues long. Of all the DNA, just the CDR3 is kept, 45 bases in frame from base 1. A second Seattle source provided samples from volunteer blood donors who had recovered from COVID-19. Whole blood was collected in K2EDTA tubes by collaborating institutions according to the institutions' own protocols. For TCRbeta analysis, collaborators shipped samples in one of three forms: frozen whole blood, isolated PBMCs, or DNA extracted from either of those sample types. The table lists this clone with a few counts. The antigen it binds to is not known. Per-base quality was not reported, and no clone a single base away is much larger than it.

The sequence joins TRBV3-1 (or the pseudogene TRBV3-2) to TRBJ2-3, and possibly TRBD2, on 6 matching bases. Input material: peripheral blood. The sequence was collected from a woman in her fifties or sixties who had recovered from COVID-19. The nucleotides read TGTGCCAGCAGCCGGCAAGGGACTCAAGTTGGGACGCAGTATTTT. This is translated as CASSRQGTQVGTQYF.